This TCR beta chain originates from a study of T cells in Graves' hyperthyroidism and ophthalmopathy. Researchers amplified the TCR beta CDR3 regions from RNA transcripts. HTBI primers were used for first-round RT-PCR of the TCR CDR3. TCRdb passed the multiplex PCR reads through MiXCR, listing each CDR3 protein once. Here the sample spans approximately 870,000 distinct CDR3 sequences, 35% to 40% being singletons. There are a few counts of this clonotype. Trimming stripped 5 bases from V and 6 bases from J, with 13 bases between. Germline CDR1 SGHTA, CDR2 FQGNSA. This CDR3 is built from 13 residues. The PBMCs were taken from less than 11 ml of fresh peripheral blood.

The source of this sequence is a young man with Graves' hyperthyroidism. The V and J genes are TRBV7-2 and TRBJ1-1; no definite D call. Specimen: blood. CDR3 amino acids: CASSPYGVPEAFF. The CDR3 bases are TGTGCCAGCAGCCCGTACGGGGTACCTGAAGCTTTCTTT.